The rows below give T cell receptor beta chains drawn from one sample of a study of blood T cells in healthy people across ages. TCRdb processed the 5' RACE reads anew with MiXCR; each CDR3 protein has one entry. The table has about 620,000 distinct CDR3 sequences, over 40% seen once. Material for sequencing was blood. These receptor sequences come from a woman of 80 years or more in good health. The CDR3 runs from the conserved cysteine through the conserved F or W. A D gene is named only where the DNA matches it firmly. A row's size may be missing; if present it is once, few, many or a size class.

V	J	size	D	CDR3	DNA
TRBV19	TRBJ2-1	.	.	CASSSSTGRGFYNEQFF	TGTGCCAGTAGTTCCAGTACGGGGAGGGGGTTTTACAATGAGCAGTTCTTC
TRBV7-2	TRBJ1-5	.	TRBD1	CASSLTGTGNRPQHF	TGTGCCAGCAGCTTAACCGGGACAGGGAATCGGCCCCAGCATTTT
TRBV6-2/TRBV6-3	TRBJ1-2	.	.	CASSEYAGAYYGYTF	TGTGCCAGCAGCGAATACGCGGGGGCCTACTATGGCTACACCTTC
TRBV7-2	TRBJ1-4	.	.	CASSFKGSNEKLFF	TGTGCCAGCAGCTTTAAGGGGTCTAATGAAAAACTGTTTTTT
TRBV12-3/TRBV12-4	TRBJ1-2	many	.	CASSLVSGGYTF	TGTGCCAGCAGTTTAGTTTCGGGTGGCTACACCTTC
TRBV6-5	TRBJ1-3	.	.	CASSTPQGLGNTIYF	TGTGCCAGCAGCACCCCGCAGGGGCTGGGAAACACCATATATTTT
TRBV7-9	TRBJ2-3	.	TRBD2	CASSSRIAGADTQYF	TGTGCCAGCAGCTCCCGGATAGCGGGAGCAGATACGCAGTATTTT
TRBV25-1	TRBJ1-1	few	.	CASSEAGEAFF	TGTGCCAGCAGTGAAGCGGGTGAAGCTTTCTTT
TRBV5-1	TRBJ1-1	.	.	CASREGVGVTEAFF	TGCGCCAGCAGAGAGGGAGTCGGAGTCACTGAAGCTTTCTTT
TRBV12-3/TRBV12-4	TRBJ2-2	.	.	CASSLTGAGQRELFF	TGTGCCAGCAGTTTAACGGGGGCCGGACAAAGGGAGCTGTTTTTT
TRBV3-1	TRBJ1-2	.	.	CASSQDKQGGGYTF	TGTGCCAGCAGCCAAGATAAGCAGGGTGGTGGCTACACCTTC
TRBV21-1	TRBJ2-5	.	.	CASSNEVQEVARTQYF	TGTGCCAGCAGCAACGAGGTACAGGAGGTGGCCCGGACCCAGTACTTC
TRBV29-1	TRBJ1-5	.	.	CSVFIAGVNQPQHF	TGCAGCGTGTTCATTGCAGGGGTAAATCAGCCCCAGCATTTT
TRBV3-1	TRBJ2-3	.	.	CASSQEGGAIDTQYF	TGTGCCAGCAGCCAAGAAGGGGGGGCGATAGATACGCAGTATTTT
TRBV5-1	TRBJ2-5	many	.	CASSLGYTASAQYF	TGCGCCAGCAGCTTAGGTTACACGGCATCCGCGCAGTACTTC
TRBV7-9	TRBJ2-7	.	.	CASSFTGGFYEQYF	TGTGCCAGCAGCTTCACAGGAGGGTTCTACGAGCAGTACTTC
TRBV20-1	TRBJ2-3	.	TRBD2	CSASGLAGTSTDTQYF	TGCAGTGCGTCGGGACTAGCGGGAACTAGCACAGATACGCAGTATTTT
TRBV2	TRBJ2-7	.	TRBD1	CASSESRQGSRAQYF	TGTGCCAGCAGTGAATCGCGACAGGGATCCAGGGCCCAGTACTTC
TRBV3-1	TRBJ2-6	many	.	CASSTQGSGANVLTF	TGTGCCAGCTCTACCCAGGGCTCTGGGGCCAACGTCCTGACTTTC
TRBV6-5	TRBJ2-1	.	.	CASRDRSSYNEQFF	TGTGCCAGCAGAGACAGGAGCTCCTACAATGAGCAGTTCTTC
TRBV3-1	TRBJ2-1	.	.	CASSQDVRGIGEQFF	TGTGCCAGCAGCCAAGACGTAAGGGGCATCGGTGAGCAGTTCTTC
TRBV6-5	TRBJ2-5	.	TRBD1	CASSKRGLEQYF	TGTGCCAGCAGTAAGAGGGGGCTTGAGCAGTACTTC
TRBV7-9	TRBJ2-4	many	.	CASSRPGGLNIQYF	TGTGCCAGCAGCCGGCCGGGGGGCTTAAACATTCAGTACTTC